This TCR beta chain came from a study of blood T cell repertoires in COVID-19. About the study: Acute-phase and convalescent COVID-19 samples originated in the United States, Italy and Spain. T cells, B-cell-depleted T cells, or PBMCs provided the cDNA or gDNA that served as material.

Authors' methods: The authors estimated nucleated cell counts from reference gene primer amplification. Only in-frame clones appear in the TCRdb table, and some are missing; sequencing was by immunoSEQ multiplex PCR. That table gives V, J and clone size, and the DNA gave D and trimming. The data hold some 350,000 clones, with around nine tenths observed a single time. The CDR3 is made up of 13 amino acids. V lost 3 bases, J lost 11 bases, and 4 bases stayed unmatched. CDR1 MNHEY and CDR2 SVGAGI come from the germline V gene. The clonotype was recovered from a young woman who had recovered from COVID-19. J is TRBJ1-6 and V is TRBV6-5, with 7 positions matching TRBD1. The specimen was peripheral blood. This chain's CDR3 is CASSYTDRAPLHF. Here the CDR3 DNA reads TGTGCCAGCAGTTATACCGACAGGGCACCCCTCCACTTT.